This TCR beta chain was captured by sequencing in a study of blood T cell repertoires in COVID-19. Study-level information: The samples span acute and convalescent COVID-19 from the United States, Italy and Spain. PBMCs, B-cell-depleted T cells, or T cells provided the cDNA or gDNA that made up the material.

Study processing details: By means of reference gene primer amplification, nucleated cell counts were estimated. Data came from immunoSEQ multiplex PCR; TCRdb stores just in-frame clones and leaves some out. V and J calls plus clone size are reproduced from that table; the DNA served to infer D and trimming. The data contain around 83,000 clones, around 89% of them singletons. This CDR3 has 15 amino acids. Germline values: CDR1 SGHKS, CDR2 YYEKEE (reference sequence). Trimming cost V 6 bases and J 6 bases, with 19 bases left between them. This clonotype was sampled from a man in his 70s with active or convalescent COVID-19. This rearrangement joins TRBV5-5 to TRBJ1-3; a possible D gene is TRBD1 (5 bases). Sequencing used peripheral blood. CDR3: CASNHSPQGKNTIYF. The CDR3 DNA reads as TGTGCCAGCAACCATAGTCCCCAGGGTAAAAACACCATATATTTT.